A single sample is the source of the 32 T cell receptor beta chains below, sequenced in a study of cytomegalovirus exposure and HLA in healthy donors. PCR was performed using 60 Vbeta and 13 Jbeta primers. TCRdb's table, derived via immunoSEQ multiplex PCR, lists solely in-frame clones and lacks some. This table has about 120,000 clones, about 81% appearing once. Sequenced sample: PBMCs. The receptor source for this set is a woman aged 40-49 years in good health and CMV-seropositive.

This chain joins TRBV7-8 and TRBJ2-3; 8 bases align to TRBD2. With V trimmed by 1 base and J by 4 bases, 10 bases remained unmatched. The germline gives CDR1 SGHVS, CDR2 FQNEAQ. The CDR3 spans 17 residues. The DNA for the CDR3 is TGTGCCAGCAGCTTAGAAGGGTTCCGGGGGGGCGCAGATACGCAGTATTTT. Its protein product is CASSLEGFRGGADTQYF.

This sequence joins TRBV11-2 and TRBJ1-2; 7 nucleotides agree with TRBD1. After removal of 4 bases from V and 1 base from J, the junction contained 15 bases not matched to a gene. CDR3 length: 18 residues. Germline V gene data show CDR1 as SGHAT and CDR2 as FQNNGV. The chain's CDR3 is CASSSAPMRTGLNYGYTF. CDR3 sequence (DNA): TGTGCCAGCAGCTCCGCCCCTATGAGGACAGGCCTTAACTATGGCTACACCTTC.

The chain joins TRBV11-1 to TRBJ2-3, with D maybe TRBD2 (5 bases). Germline CDR1 is SGHAT and CDR2 is FQDESV (reference sequence). V was shortened by 3 bases and J by 4 bases, with 11 bases between the two germline ends. CDR3 length equals 14 residues. This chain's CDR3 is CASSLKDFADTQYF. CDR3 nucleotide sequence: TGTGCCAGCAGCTTGAAGGACTTTGCAGATACGCAGTATTTT.

The chain employs TRBV28 and TRBJ1-5; 7 bases are shared with TRBD1. CDR3 length: 13 residues. Trimming at V came to 3 bases and at J to 7 bases, leaving 3 bases not matched to a gene. The germline V gene encodes CDR1 MDHEN and CDR2 SYDVKM. Here the CDR3 reads CASSFLQGQPQHF. In DNA, the CDR3 is TGTGCCAGCAGTTTCCTACAGGGGCAGCCCCAGCATTTT.

Only a few counts were recorded for this clone. This sequence joins TRBV5-8 and TRBJ1-5; TRBD1 is a possible D gene (5 bases). The V gene's germline CDR1 is SGHTS and CDR2 YDEGEE. The V and J ends lost 0 bases and 6 bases respectively, with 16 bases between them. The CDR3 extends over 16 amino acids. The DNA of the CDR3 is TGTGCCAGCAGCTTGGATCCTCCAGGGCGCAGTCAGCCCCAGCATTTT. This sequence encodes CASSLDPPGRSQPQHF.

This clone was seen more than once but under ten times. The chain links TRBV7-9 to TRBJ2-5; 7 nucleotides line up with TRBD1. CDR1 is SEHNR and CDR2 is FQNEAQ in the germline V gene (reference sequence). The CDR3 is 15 amino acids. Losses at the gene ends were 1 base for V and 4 bases for J; bases not matched to a gene: 6. The CDR3 DNA follows: TGTGCCAGCAGCTTAGTCCAGGGGGAAACAGAGACCCAGTACTTC. Amino acid sequence: CASSLVQGETETQYF.

The CDR3 region is CASTGWLGNEQFF. CDR3 nucleotides: TGTGCCAGTACGGGGTGGCTAGGCAATGAGCAGTTCTTC. The J gene is TRBJ2-1, the V gene TRBV19, with D possibly matching TRBD2 (5 bases). V was shortened by 7 bases and J by 6 bases, with 13 bases between the two germline ends. Germline V lookup: CDR1 LNHDA, CDR2 SQIVND (reference sequence). This CDR3 is 13 amino acids long.

The rearrangement links TRBV14 to TRBJ1-1; no clear D. Germline V CDR1 and CDR2: SGHDN, FVKESK. This CDR3 is built from 13 residues. Trimming removed 4 bases at V and 0 bases at J, with 6 bases between. CDR3 bases: TGTGCCAGCAGCCCCTCCTTGAACACTGAAGCTTTCTTT. Translating gives CASSPSLNTEAFF.

The rearrangement links TRBV6-1 to TRBJ2-7; D unresolved. Germline CDR1 is MNHNS and CDR2 is SASEGT. The CDR3 extends over 14 amino acids. V lost 6 bases and J lost 0, with 12 bases in between. CDR3 DNA sequence: TGTGCCAGCAGCCCCACATGGAGCTCCTACGAGCAGTACTTC. This codes for CASSPTWSSYEQYF.

The chain joins TRBV29-1 to TRBJ2-1; TRBD2 agrees at 9 bases. This CDR3 has 14 residues. The ends lost 6 bases at V and 7 bases at J; junction bases unmatched: 10. The germline V gene encodes CDR1 SQVTM and CDR2 ANQGSEA. The CDR3 here is CSVRGGRAGNEQFF. DNA for the CDR3: TGCAGCGTGCGGGGCGGGAGGGCCGGGAATGAGCAGTTCTTC.

The V and J genes are TRBV29-1 and TRBJ2-3; a weak D match, TRBD2 (7 bases). The CDR3 runs 13 residues. V was cut by 7 bases and J by 0 bases, with 11 bases left in between. Per germline, CDR1 SQVTM and CDR2 ANQGSEA. Here the CDR3 DNA reads TGCAGCGCAAGGGGGGGAAGCACAGATACGCAGTATTTT. Encoded protein: CSARGGSTDTQYF.

This chain links TRBV29-1 with TRBJ1-2, with unresolved D. The CDR3 loop spans 12 amino acids. The V and J ends lost 4 bases and 8 bases respectively, with 14 bases between them. CDR1 is SQVTM and CDR2 is ANQGSEA in the germline V gene. DNA of the CDR3: TGCAGCGTTGGGACTCCCGCGAAAGGCTACACCTTC. Residues: CSVGTPAKGYTF.

The chain links TRBV7-9 to TRBJ1-5; the match to TRBD1 covers 10 bases. The junction had 10 bases not matched to a gene; V was cut back by 5 bases and J by 6 bases. The CDR3 covers 16 residues. CDR1 and CDR2 (germline): SEHNR, FQNEAQ (reference sequence). The CDR3: CASSPLTGGSIQPQHF. The CDR3 DNA follows: TGTGCCAGCAGCCCTCTGACAGGGGGCAGTATTCAGCCCCAGCATTTT.

The chain recombines TRBV12-5 with TRBJ1-5, with 7 bases identical to TRBD1. The germline gives CDR1 LGHNT, CDR2 FRNRAP. V shed 8 bases and J 0 bases; nucleotides not matched to a gene: 10. This CDR3 contains 16 residues. The CDR3 coding sequence is TGTGCTAGTCTCTCACCGGGACAGAATAGCAATCAGCCCCAGCATTTT. Amino acids: CASLSPGQNSNQPQHF.

V usage is TRBV30 and J usage is TRBJ2-3, with 9 bases fitting TRBD1. The CDR3 sequence is 16 residues long. The germline V gene encodes CDR1 GTSNPN and CDR2 SVGIG (reference sequence). J lost 4 bases, V lost 0 bases, and 8 bases had no gene match. The CDR3 DNA sequence: TGTGCCTGGAGTGTTGGGGACAGGGAAATGTCAGATACGCAGTATTTT. Protein: CAWSVGDREMSDTQYF. Full variable domain (rest looked up from reference TRBV30 and TRBJ2-3): SQTIHQWPATLVQPVGSPLSLECTVEGTSNPNLYWYRQAAGRGLQLLFYSVGIGQISSEVPQNLSASRPQDRQFILSSKKLLLSDSGFYLCAWSVGDREMSDTQYFGPGTRLTVL.

The chain couples TRBV28 to TRBJ2-1; the match to TRBD2 covers 11 bases. Germline-derived CDR1 and CDR2 are MDHEN and SYDVKM. The CDR3 is 16 amino acids. With V trimmed by 1 base and J by 4 bases, 3 bases remained unmatched. The CDR3 DNA is TGTGCCAGCAGTTTATCTTCTAGCGGGGGGTACAATGAGCAGTTCTTC. It translates to CASSLSSSGGYNEQFF.

This chain uses TRBV2 with TRBJ2-1; the D gene is possibly TRBD1 (5 bases). V was pared by 2 bases and J by 4 bases, with 9 bases between. This CDR3 has 14 residues. CDR1 and CDR2 from the germline V gene are SNHLY and FYNNEI. The CDR3 sequence: CASSERGTYNEQFF. CDR3 DNA: TGTGCCAGCAGTGAAAGGGGCACGTACAATGAGCAGTTCTTC.

This chain connects TRBV6-5 to TRBJ2-3; D possibly corresponds to TRBD1 (5 bases). This CDR3 region has 15 residues. V gave up 6 bases and J gave up 6 bases, with 19 bases separating them. Per the germline V gene, CDR1 is MNHEY and CDR2 is SVGAGI. As DNA, the CDR3 is TGTGCCAGCAGCCTCCTTCCAGCAGGGTGGGATACGCAGTATTTT. Encoded protein: CASSLLPAGWDTQYF.

The chain carries TRBV5-1 and TRBJ1-3; the D is unclear. The CDR3 loop spans 17 amino acids. CDR1 and CDR2 (germline): SGHRS, YFSETQ. Trimming left V 4 bases short and J 0 bases short, with 17 bases between. The CDR3 DNA reads as TGCGCCAGCAGCCCGGGGATGACGCAGAGCTCTGGAAACACCATATATTTT. Translating it yields CASSPGMTQSSGNTIYF.

This clone came up a few times. This chain connects TRBV7-9 to TRBJ2-7, with D tentatively TRBD2 (6 bases). The CDR3 sequence is 16 residues long. The ends were cut back, 5 bases at V and 7 bases at J, with 24 bases in the middle. Germline V gene sequence: CDR1 SEHNR, CDR2 FQNEAQ (reference sequence). For the CDR3, the DNA is TGTGCCAGCAGCCACATGGACACAAGCGGGCGTTTGGAGCAGTACTTC. Residues: CASSHMDTSGRLEQYF.

The genes are TRBV7-9 and TRBJ2-2, with 13 bases that match TRBD2. This CDR3 comprises 16 residues. Germline V gene sequence: CDR1 SEHNR, CDR2 FQNEAQ (reference sequence). The ends lost 1 base at V and 6 bases at J; junction bases unmatched: 2. CDR3 nucleotides: TGTGCCAGCAGCTTAGGGACTAGCGGGAGTTCCGGGGAGCTGTTTTTT. This translates into CASSLGTSGSSGELFF.

This chain joins TRBV11-2 and TRBJ1-4, with 7 bases lining up with TRBD1. V dropped 3 bases and J dropped 4; count of bases not matched to a gene: 5. Germline values: CDR1 SGHAT, CDR2 FQNNGV. The CDR3 is 15 amino acids. Here the CDR3 reads CASSFRRDSNEKLFF. The CDR3 coding sequence is TGTGCCAGCAGCTTTCGCCGGGACAGTAATGAAAAACTGTTTTTT.

The chain carries TRBV6-5 and TRBJ2-3; 15 bases agree with TRBD2. V was pared by 2 bases and J by 4 bases, with 1 base of the junction left unmatched. Germline values: CDR1 MNHEY, CDR2 SVGAGI. The CDR3 runs to 16 residues. Here the CDR3 reads CASSYGLAGGPDTQYF. The DNA for the CDR3 is TGTGCCAGCAGTTACGGACTAGCGGGAGGGCCAGATACGCAGTATTTT.

The V and J genes are TRBV4-2 and TRBJ2-4; tentatively, D is TRBD2 (5 bases). The CDR3 extends over 11 amino acids. Per germline, CDR1 LGHNA and CDR2 YNFKEQ. V lost 1 base, J lost 10 bases, and 5 bases lay in between. The CDR3 DNA reads TGTGCCAGCAGCCAAGGGGAGATTCAGTACTTC. It encodes CASSQGEIQYF.

The J gene is TRBJ1-2, the V gene TRBV12-2. TRBV12-2 is labeled a pseudogene. The CDR3 has 14 amino acids. The chain's CDR3 is CASRLVLGEGGYTF. The CDR3 DNA reads as TGTGCAAGTCGCTTAGTCCTAGGTGAGGGAGGCTACACCTTC.

The chain employs TRBV30 and TRBJ2-7; 7 bases agree with TRBD2. The J segment lost 4 bases and the V segment lost 4 bases, leaving 10 bases of the junction unmatched. The germline gives CDR1 GTSNPN, CDR2 SVGIG (reference sequence). CDR3 length equals 14 residues. CDR3 residues: CAWNIASGEYEQYF. CDR3 nucleotide sequence: TGTGCCTGGAATATAGCGAGCGGGGAGTACGAGCAGTACTTC.

In its sample, this clone was seen a few times. The V call is TRBV18, the J call TRBJ1-2; 7 positions match TRBD1. The CDR3 length is 16 residues. V lost 0 bases, J lost 3 bases, and 7 bases stayed unmatched. Germline CDR1 KGHSH, CDR2 LQKENI. The CDR3 nucleotides are TGTGCCAGCTCACCACCGGTTCAGGGGGAACACTATGGCTACACCTTC. This gives the protein CASSPPVQGEHYGYTF. Together with reference TRBV18 and TRBJ1-2, the CDR3 gives the full variable domain: NAGVMQNPRHLVRRRGQEARLRCSPMKGHSHVYWYRQLPEEGLKFMVYLQKENIIDESGMPKERFSAEFPKEGPSILRIQQVVRGDSAAYFCASSPPVQGEHYGYTFGSGTRLTVV.

This clone was detected a few times. J is TRBJ1-1 and V is TRBV18; 12 positions agree with TRBD1. Per the germline V gene, CDR1 is KGHSH and CDR2 is LQKENI. V shed 2 bases and J 2 bases; nucleotides not matched to a gene: 6. The CDR3 is 17 amino acids. CDR3 in DNA: TGTGCCAGCTCACCATTTGGGACAGGGGGCAGAAACACTGAAGCTTTCTTT. It codes for CASSPFGTGGRNTEAFF.

The rearrangement links TRBV6-5 to TRBJ1-2, with a weak D call TRBD1 (5 bases). The CDR3 consists of 15 residues. The V end lost 5 bases, the J end lost 8 bases, and 21 bases lay between the germline ends. Germline loops: CDR1 MNHEY, CDR2 SVGAGI. As DNA, the CDR3 is TGTGCCAGCAGTAATGAGTATAGGGGTCTGGGCGGCTACACCTTC. This encodes CASSNEYRGLGGYTF.

The V call is TRBV7-6, the J call TRBJ2-3, with D possibly being TRBD2 (6 bases). Trimming cost V 4 bases and J 2 bases, with 16 bases left between them. The germline gives CDR1 SGHVS, CDR2 FNYEAQ. The CDR3 is made up of 16 amino acids. CDR3 nucleotides: TGTGCCAGCAGCTCGCCACTCCGGGACTCCACAGATACGCAGTATTTT. It yields the protein CASSSPLRDSTDTQYF.

V and J are TRBV30 and TRBJ2-2; D is possibly TRBD2 (6 bases). V was cut by 2 bases and J by 3 bases, with 19 bases left in between. Germline V gives CDR1 GTSNPN, CDR2 SVGIG (reference sequence). The CDR3 has 17 residues. The CDR3 protein is CAWSLDYPTRHTGELFF. CDR3 coding DNA: TGTGCCTGGAGTTTGGACTACCCCACTCGACACACCGGGGAGCTGTTTTTT.

DNA for the CDR3: TGTGCCAGCAGCTTAGGGGAGGGGAGCTCCTACGAGCAGTACTTC. Protein sequence: CASSLGEGSSYEQYF. The J gene is TRBJ2-7, the V gene TRBV11-1; TRBD2 matches 7 bases. Germline CDR1 is SGHAT and CDR2 is FQDESV (reference sequence). V trimming: 1 base; J trimming: 0 bases; junction bases outside the gene matches: 3. This CDR3 region has 15 residues.